A selection of T cell receptor beta chains follows, all from one sample in a study of PD-1 blockade in classical Hodgkin lymphoma. Only in-frame clones appear in the TCRdb table, and some are missing; sequencing was by immunoSEQ multiplex PCR. The sample includes about 86,000 clones, roughly 89% of them seen just once. Sequenced here: peripheral blood mononuclear cells (PBMCs), sampled before the second cycle of nivolumab. The source of these receptors is a human donor with classical Hodgkin lymphoma. CDR3s include the opening cysteine and the closing phenylalanine or tryptophan. D genes are given only for firm matches. A row's size may be missing; if present it is once, few, many or a size class.

>few|TRBJ1-6|TRBV6-6|-
CASRLTDTRALHF
TGTGCCAGCAGACTCACGGACACCCGAGCCCTCCACTTT
>-|TRBJ2-5|TRBV18|TRBD2
CASSPPASGQETQYF
TGTGCCAGCTCACCACCGGCTAGCGGCCAAGAGACCCAGTACTTC
>-|TRBJ1-1|TRBV30|-
CAWRTLGNTEAFF
TGTGCCTGGAGGACACTCGGGAACACTGAAGCTTTCTTT
>-|TRBJ2-2|TRBV19|-
CASSIRENTGELFF
TGTGCCAGTAGTATCAGGGAGAACACCGGGGAGCTGTTTTTT
>-|TRBJ2-3|TRBV19|TRBD2
CASSTYGLAGGPADTQYF
TGTGCCAGTAGTACTTACGGACTAGCGGGAGGGCCGGCAGATACGCAGTATTTT
>-|TRBJ1-1|TRBV11-2|-
CASSIREDTEAFF
TGTGCCAGCAGCATAAGGGAAGATACTGAAGCTTTCTTT
>once|TRBJ2-7|TRBV6-6|TRBD2
CASSGRDRSYEQYF
TGTGCCAGCAGTGGGAGGGACCGATCCTACGAGCAGTACTTC
>-|TRBJ2-5|TRBV7-9|TRBD1
CASSPDRQETQYF
TGTGCCAGCAGCCCGGACAGGCAAGAGACCCAGTACTTC
>-|TRBJ1-5|TRBV19|-
CASSIGPQGSQPQHF
TGTGCCAGTAGTATAGGACCACAGGGATCCCAGCCCCAGCATTTT
>-|TRBJ2-7|TRBV29-1|-
CSVLTSSYEQYF
TGCAGCGTCCTGACTAGTTCCTACGAGCAGTACTTC
>-|TRBJ2-2|TRBV7-2|-
CASSLEPRGELFF
TGTGCCAGCAGCTTAGAGCCCCGCGGGGAGCTGTTTTTT
>-|TRBJ2-5|TRBV7-9|TRBD2
CASSLVRRELETQYF
TGTGCCAGCAGCTTAGTCCGGCGGGAGTTGGAGACCCAGTACTTC
>-|TRBJ2-3|TRBV5-4|-
CATTMGRGLSDTQYF
TGTGCCACCACTATGGGGAGGGGGCTATCGGATACGCAGTATTTT
>-|TRBJ2-3|TRBV19|TRBD1
CASRDGQGVNTQYF
TGTGCCAGTAGAGACGGACAGGGGGTAAATACGCAGTATTTT
>-|TRBJ2-1|TRBV11-2|-
CASSLLGGSYNEQFF
TGTGCCAGCAGCTTATTGGGGGGTTCTTACAATGAGCAGTTCTTC
>-|TRBJ1-1|TRBV2|-
CASLGFQEIFGGNTEAFF
TGTGCCAGCTTAGGGTTTCAGGAGATTTTCGGGGGGAACACTGAAGCTTTCTTT
>few|TRBJ2-1|TRBV6-1|-
CASSGVEQFF
TGTGCCAGCAGTGGGGTAGAGCAGTTCTTC
>-|TRBJ1-5|TRBV7-6|TRBD1
CASLGDRGAYSNQPQHF
TGTGCCAGCCTAGGAGACAGGGGGGCATATAGCAATCAGCCCCAGCATTTT
>-|TRBJ2-1|TRBV29-1|-
CSVAGNEQFF
TGCAGCGTCGCGGGAAATGAGCAGTTCTTC
>-|TRBJ1-2|TRBV18|-
CASSPWTDYGYTF
TGTGCCAGCTCACCGTGGACAGACTATGGCTACACCTTC
>-|TRBJ1-3|TRBV11-3|-
CASSSTDSAGNTIYF
TGTGCCAGCAGCTCGACGGACAGCGCTGGAAACACCATATATTTT
>-|TRBJ2-3|TRBV7-7|-
CASSLGPTDTQYF
TGTGCCAGCAGCTTAGGTCCCACAGATACGCAGTATTTT
>-|TRBJ2-2|TRBV4-1|TRBD2
CASSHSGGAVTGELFF
TGCGCCAGCAGCCACTCCGGGGGGGCGGTCACCGGGGAGCTGTTTTTT
>few|TRBJ1-4|TRBV18|-
CASSPRTGADEKLFF
TGTGCCAGCTCACCACGGACGGGGGCGGATGAAAAACTGTTTTTT
>-|TRBJ1-4|TRBV6-5|-
CASSPQVGRAEKLFF
TGTGCCAGCAGTCCCCAAGTTGGACGAGCTGAAAAACTGTTTTTT
>once|TRBJ1-5|TRBV10-3|-
CAISQQGSNQPQHF
TGTGCCATCAGTCAACAGGGTAGCAATCAGCCCCAGCATTTT
>-|TRBJ1-5|TRBV2|-
CASSHKIDRGNQPQHF
TGTGCCAGCAGCCACAAGATCGACCGAGGCAATCAGCCCCAGCATTTT
>-|TRBJ2-1|TRBV11-2|-
CASRLGGGTYNEQFF
TGTGCCAGCAGGCTGGGGGGCGGAACCTACAATGAGCAGTTCTTC
>-|TRBJ1-1|TRBV18|-
CASSPNSRSSVTEAFF
TGTGCCAGCTCACCAAACTCCAGGTCTTCGGTCACTGAAGCTTTCTTT
>-|TRBJ2-1|TRBV5-1|-
CASSLGVASYNEQFF
TGCGCCAGCAGCTTGGGGGTAGCCTCCTACAATGAGCAGTTCTTC
>-|TRBJ1-3|TRBV2|TRBD1
CASGQGYTIYF
TGTGCCAGCGGACAGGGGTACACCATATATTTT
>-|TRBJ2-5|TRBV9|-
CASSVAAGHQETQYF
TGTGCCAGCAGCGTAGCTGCGGGGCACCAAGAGACCCAGTACTTC
>-|TRBJ1-5|TRBV18|-
CASSPPNQPQHF
TGTGCCAGCTCACCACCCAATCAGCCCCAGCATTTT
>-|TRBJ2-7|TRBV11-2|-
CASSLVLGQGVFYEQYF
TGTGCCAGCAGCTTAGTGTTAGGGCAGGGTGTCTTCTACGAGCAGTACTTC
>-|TRBJ2-7|TRBV25-1|-
CASSDGSGSYEQYF
TGTGCCAGCAGTGATGGCTCAGGAAGCTACGAGCAGTACTTC
>-|TRBJ1-4|TRBV11-2|-
CASSLSGGGGGEKLFF
TGTGCCAGCAGCTTATCTGGGGGGGGAGGCGGTGAAAAACTGTTTTTT
>-|TRBJ1-3|TRBV6-1|-
CASSQLPGPGNTIYF
TGTGCCAGCAGTCAGCTACCGGGGCCTGGAAACACCATATATTTT
>-|TRBJ2-1|TRBV4-1|-
CASSQGGAHEQFF
TGCGCCAGCAGCCAAGGAGGGGCGCACGAGCAGTTCTTC
>-|TRBJ2-3|TRBV5-6|TRBD1
CASSLAGTGRSDTQYF
TGTGCCAGCAGCTTGGCTGGGACAGGGAGGAGTGATACGCAGTATTTT
>-|TRBJ2-6|TRBV15|-
CATSRDISAGLHSGANVLTF
TGTGCCACCAGCAGAGATATATCCGCGGGCCTTCACTCTGGGGCCAACGTCCTGACTTTC
>-|TRBJ1-1|TRBV4-1|-
CASSQKAVVSANTEAFF
TGCGCCAGCAGCCAAAAAGCTGTGGTGAGCGCAAACACTGAAGCTTTCTTT
>-|TRBJ2-3|TRBV7-6|-
CASSLDSGVVGDTQYF
TGTGCCAGCAGCTTAGATTCTGGGGTGGTCGGAGATACGCAGTATTTT
>once|TRBJ1-3|TRBV9|-
CASSAGEGKGKNTIYF
TGTGCCAGCAGCGCCGGGGAGGGTAAGGGAAAAAACACCATATATTTT
>-|TRBJ2-7|TRBV6-1|-
CASSEAQTHYEQYF
TGTGCCAGCAGTGAAGCACAGACCCACTACGAGCAGTACTTC
>-|TRBJ2-7|TRBV29-1|-
CSKPTGQYF
TGCAGCAAACCTACCGGGCAGTACTTC
>few|TRBJ1-6|TRBV2|-
CASSEDGGHPSPLHF
TGTGCCAGCAGTGAAGATGGGGGACACCCTTCACCCCTCCACTTT
>-|TRBJ2-4|TRBV7-2|TRBD1
CASSPDRGPNIQYF
TGTGCCAGCAGTCCTGACAGGGGGCCAAACATTCAGTACTTC